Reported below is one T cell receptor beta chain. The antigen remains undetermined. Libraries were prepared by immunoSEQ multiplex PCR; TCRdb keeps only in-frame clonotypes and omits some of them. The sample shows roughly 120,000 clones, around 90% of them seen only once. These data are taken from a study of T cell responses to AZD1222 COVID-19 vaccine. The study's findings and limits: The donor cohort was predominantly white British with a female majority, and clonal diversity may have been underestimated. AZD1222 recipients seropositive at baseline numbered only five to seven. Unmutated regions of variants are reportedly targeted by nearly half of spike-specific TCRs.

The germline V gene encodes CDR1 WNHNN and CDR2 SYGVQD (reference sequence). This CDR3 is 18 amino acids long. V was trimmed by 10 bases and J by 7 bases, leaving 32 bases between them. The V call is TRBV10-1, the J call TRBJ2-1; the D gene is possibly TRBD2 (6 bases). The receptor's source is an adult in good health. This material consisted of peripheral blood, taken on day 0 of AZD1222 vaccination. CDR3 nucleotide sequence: TGCGCCACCAACTTACCCAGGGTTAGCGGTATAGAAACGAATGAGCAGTTCTTC. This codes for CATNLPRVSGIETNEQFF.